These 14 T cell receptor beta chains originate from one sample sequenced in a study of OX40 agonist ivuxolimab in advanced cancers. Using immunoSEQ multiplex PCR, the repertoire was profiled, and TCRdb retains in-frame clones only, with some absent. The sample contains about 68,000 clones, 75% to 85% of which appear only once. The sequences come from CD4+ or CD8+ T cells sorted from blood, collected in a trial of the OX40 agonist ivuxolimab. These receptor sequences come from an adult with an advanced solid tumor such as melanoma, head and neck, liver or kidney cancer.

The chain couples TRBV5-4 to TRBJ1-1; 8 bases agree with TRBD1. Trimming removed 0 bases from V and 5 bases from J; junction bases left unmatched: 0. This CDR3 is 13 amino acids long. Germline V gene data show CDR1 as SGHNT and CDR2 as YYREEE (reference sequence). CDR3 coding DNA: TGTGCCAGCAGCTTGGACAGGGGGACTGAAGCTTTCTTT. Encoded protein: CASSLDRGTEAFF.

The V gene is TRBV11-2, the J gene TRBJ2-7; D is possibly TRBD1 or TRBD2 (6 bases each). V was cut by 3 bases and J by 3 bases, with 27 bases left in between. CDR1 is SGHAT and CDR2 is FQNNGV in the germline V gene. The CDR3 totals 19 residues. The CDR3 bases are TGTGCCAGCAGCTTGCGGGGCGCAGGGGCCTCCTTGGTCGTCTACGAGCAGTACTTC. Translation: CASSLRGAGASLVVYEQYF.

The table lists this clone with a few counts. This sequence joins TRBV2 and TRBJ2-7, with 9 positions matching TRBD1. Germline-derived CDR1 and CDR2 are SNHLY and FYNNEI. Trimming at V came to 5 bases and at J to 3 bases, leaving 11 bases not matched to a gene. The CDR3 covers 16 residues. The DNA for the CDR3 is TGTGCCAGCAGTCAAGGTTACCGGGACAGGGTCTACGAGCAGTACTTC. Its translation: CASSQGYRDRVYEQYF.

V gene TRBV9 combines with J gene TRBJ1-2; D gene ambiguous. The CDR3 has 12 residues. CDR1 and CDR2 (germline): SGDLS, YYNGEE. The V end was cut by 0 bases, the J end by 7 bases, with 7 bases between. CDR3 nucleotide sequence: TGTGCCAGCAGCGTAGAGGGATCTGGCTACACCTTC. It yields the protein CASSVEGSGYTF.

The chain combines TRBV7-9 with TRBJ2-3; 13 nucleotides agree with TRBD2. This CDR3 is built from 18 residues. The J segment lost 0 bases and the V segment lost 6 bases, leaving 9 bases of the junction unmatched. Germline CDR1 SEHNR, CDR2 FQNEAQ (reference sequence). The CDR3 is CASRVWTSGGRSTDTQYF. The CDR3 DNA reads TGTGCCAGCAGGGTGTGGACTAGCGGGGGAAGAAGCACAGATACGCAGTATTTT.

The genes are TRBV9 and TRBJ2-5; 7 positions agree with TRBD1. The CDR3 contains 15 residues. V lost 4 bases and J lost 5; bases outside the gene matches: 11. The germline CDR1 and CDR2 sequences are SGDLS and YYNGEE. The CDR3 spells CASSPGGSKVETQYF. DNA for the CDR3: TGTGCCAGCAGCCCAGGGGGTAGCAAGGTTGAGACCCAGTACTTC. The full variable domain, its missing parts supplied by reference TRBV9 and TRBJ2-5, is DSGVTQTPKHLITATGQRVTLRCSPRSGDLSVYWYQQSLDQGLQFLIQYYNGEERAKGNILERFSAQQFPDLHSELNLSSLELGDSALYFCASSPGGSKVETQYFGPGTRLLVL.

The chain uses TRBV7-2 and TRBJ2-5; D gene ambiguous. V was cut by 5 bases and J by 5 bases, with 21 bases left in between. CDR1 and CDR2 (germline): SGHTA, FQGNSA. This CDR3 has 16 amino acids. The CDR3, as DNA: TGTGCCAGCAGCCGGTTCGTCTATGGCGGTGGGGAGACCCAGTACTTC. Translated: CASSRFVYGGGETQYF.

This sequence joins TRBV4-2 and TRBJ2-1, with 7 bases aligning to TRBD2. The CDR3 runs to 15 residues. Germline V gene data show CDR1 as LGHNA and CDR2 as YNFKEQ. V was pared by 2 bases and J by 6 bases, with 7 bases of the junction left unmatched. CDR3 amino acids: CASSQRSSGPNEQFF. As DNA, the CDR3 is TGTGCCAGCAGCCAAAGGTCTAGCGGCCCCAATGAGCAGTTCTTC.

This chain joins TRBV11-2 and TRBJ2-7, with a weak D call TRBD1 (6 bases). The germline V gene encodes CDR1 SGHAT and CDR2 FQNNGV. The CDR3 consists of 15 residues. The V gene lost 1 base and the J gene lost 3 bases, with 13 bases spanning the gap. The CDR3 region is CASSLARTANYEQYF. The CDR3, as DNA: TGTGCCAGCAGCTTAGCGAGGACAGCGAACTACGAGCAGTACTTC.

The chain carries TRBV11-2 and TRBJ2-7; D is perhaps TRBD1 (6 bases). V lost 5 bases and J 2 bases, leaving 19 bases between the germline ends. CDR3 length: 16 amino acids. Germline loops: CDR1 SGHAT, CDR2 FQNNGV. CDR3 in amino acids: CASSPLNRDGTYEQYF. DNA for the CDR3: TGTGCCAGCAGCCCCCTTAACAGGGACGGTACCTACGAGCAGTACTTC.

This rearrangement joins TRBV6-5 to TRBJ1-2, with 7 bases lining up with TRBD1. This CDR3 has 13 residues. From germline, CDR1 is MNHEY and CDR2 SVGAGI. V shed 0 bases, J shed 13 bases, and the junction held 8 bases outside the gene matches. CDR3 in amino acids: CASSYSADRAGTF. The CDR3 coding sequence is TGTGCCAGCAGTTACTCGGCAGACAGGGCGGGCACCTTC.

The rearrangement links TRBV11-2 to TRBJ1-6; the D gene is possibly TRBD1 (6 bases). CDR3 length: 18 amino acids. Trimming took 2 bases from V and 5 from J, leaving 19 bases between them. Germline loops: CDR1 SGHAT, CDR2 FQNNGV. CDR3 in amino acids: CASSLLVRRDTNNSPLHF. As DNA, the CDR3 is TGTGCCAGCAGCTTACTAGTACGCCGGGACACCAATAATTCACCCCTCCACTTT.

This chain connects TRBV7-9 to TRBJ2-5, with D unresolved. The germline CDR1 and CDR2 sequences are SEHNR and FQNEAQ (reference sequence). V was trimmed by 2 bases and J by 8 bases, leaving 9 bases between them. This CDR3 is 12 amino acids long. The DNA of the CDR3 is TGTGCCAGCAGCTTAAAGGGCTCAACCCAGTACTTC. Its translation is CASSLKGSTQYF.

The CDR3 sequence: CASSVWVGETQYF. CDR3 nucleotides: TGTGCCAGCAGTGTGTGGGTCGGGGAGACCCAGTACTTC. The chain uses TRBV2 and TRBJ2-5; D unresolved. Trimming removed 4 bases at V and 5 bases at J, with 11 bases between. Germline lookup yields CDR1 SNHLY and CDR2 FYNNEI. The CDR3 contains 13 residues.